Listed below are T cell receptor beta chains from one sample, sequenced in a study of OX40 agonist ivuxolimab in advanced cancers. Sequenced by immunoSEQ multiplex PCR; TCRdb stores in-frame clones only, minus some. This sample yields about 79,000 clones, of which around 90% are seen a single time; 9.5% to 12% belongs to the top ten. The sample consisted of CD4+ or CD8+ T cells sorted from blood, taken in a trial of the OX40 agonist ivuxolimab. The receptors shown here come from an adult with an advanced solid tumor such as melanoma, head and neck, liver or kidney cancer. Both conserved end residues are part of each CDR3. D genes are given only for firm matches.

d_call j_call v_call cdr3_nt cdr3_aa
- TRBJ2-2 TRBV7-3 TGTGCCAGCAGCCCCAAGGGGGGCAGTACCGGGGAGCTGTTTTTT CASSPKGGSTGELFF
TRBD1 TRBJ2-7 TRBV7-6 TGTGCCAGCAGCTTGGGACAGGGGGGCTACGAGCAGTACTTC CASSLGQGGYEQYF
- TRBJ2-3 TRBV27 TGTGCCAGCAGTCCCGTGGTCACAGATACGCAGTATTTT CASSPVVTDTQYF
- TRBJ1-1 TRBV9 TGTGCCAGCAGCGGTCTAGCCACTGAAGCTTTCTTT CASSGLATEAFF
TRBD1 TRBJ2-5 TRBV7-9 TGTGCCAGCAGCTTAAATTGGGGTCTGGACAGGGCGGGAGAGACCCAGTACTTC CASSLNWGLDRAGETQYF
- TRBJ1-1 TRBV13 TGTGCCAGCAGCTTAGGCTCAGGGAGGGGAACTGAAGCTTTCTTT CASSLGSGRGTEAFF
TRBD2 TRBJ2-3 TRBV7-9 TGTGCCAGCAGCCCTCGGGCTACGGGACTAGTGAGCCCAGATACGCAGTATTTT CASSPRATGLVSPDTQYF
- TRBJ2-2 TRBV9 TGTGCCAGCAGCGAACTAGGGTCCGCCACCGGGGAGCTGTTTTTT CASSELGSATGELFF
TRBD1 TRBJ2-7 TRBV4-3 TGCGCCAGCAGCCAAGAAACTCGCTTGGGACAGCTGTCCTACGAGCAGTACTTC CASSQETRLGQLSYEQYF
TRBD1 TRBJ1-2 TRBV9 TGTGCCAGCAGCGACGATGGGGACAGGGGGGAAACTAACTATGGCTACACCTTC CASSDDGDRGETNYGYTF
- TRBJ1-2 TRBV27 TGTGCCAGCAGTCCAAAGGTAGAGGGTCGCAATTTC CASSPKVEGRNF